The 21 T cell receptor beta chains presented below share a single source sample, sequenced in a study of blood T cell repertoires in COVID-19. TCRdb's copy holds only in-frame clones and misses some; the assay was immunoSEQ multiplex PCR. The sample records roughly 140,000 clones, approximately 82% being singletons. Sequencing was done on a sample of peripheral blood. Receptors originate from a man in his fifties or sixties with active or convalescent COVID-19.

The chain couples TRBV7-2 to TRBJ1-5, with 8 nucleotides matching TRBD1. The trim removed 5 bases at V and 5 bases at J, leaving 17 bases unmatched. This CDR3 has 18 amino acids. Germline V CDR1 and CDR2: SGHTA, FQGNSA. CDR3 nucleotides: TGTGCCAGCAGCCAACCGGCCTGGACAGGGAGTTTCTATCAGCCCCAGCATTTT. Amino acids: CASSQPAWTGSFYQPQHF.

This chain links TRBV11-3 with TRBJ2-1; D uncertain. The CDR3 extends over 13 amino acids. Germline V gene lookup returns CDR1 SGHNT and CDR2 YENEEA. Trimming pared 1 base from V and 12 bases from J, leaving 13 bases between. CDR3 DNA sequence: TGTGCCAGCAGCTTAGGCGTCACTTCTGGGCAGTTCTTC. Amino acids: CASSLGVTSGQFF.

J is TRBJ2-7 and V is TRBV29-1, with D possibly being TRBD1 (6 bases). CDR3 length equals 11 residues. Between the trimmed V and J ends, which lost 7 bases and 4 bases, there was a span of 11 bases. Germline V CDR1 and CDR2: SQVTM, ANQGSEA. CDR3 nucleotides: TGCAGCGCTGGGACATTTTACGAGCAGTACTTC. Its translation: CSAGTFYEQYF.

This clone appeared a single time. The chain carries TRBV19 and TRBJ2-3, with 12 positions matching TRBD1. The V gene's germline CDR1 is LNHDA and CDR2 SQIVND (reference sequence). V shed 6 bases, J shed 6 bases, and the junction held 7 bases outside the gene matches. CDR3 length: 15 residues. The CDR3 sequence is CASSTGTGGIDTQYF. DNA of the CDR3: TGTGCCAGTAGCACCGGGACAGGGGGCATCGATACGCAGTATTTT.

This chain connects TRBV4-3 to TRBJ2-3; perhaps TRBD2 as D (6 bases). V lost 4 bases and J lost 6, with 17 bases in between. This CDR3 comprises 15 residues. Looked up from germline, CDR1 is LGHNA and CDR2 is YSLEER. The CDR3 protein is CASSRRSQGGDTQYF. The DNA of the CDR3 is TGCGCCAGCAGCCGAAGAAGTCAGGGAGGTGATACGCAGTATTTT.

This chain links TRBV6-6 with TRBJ2-3; 10 bases map to TRBD2. The CDR3 spans 14 residues. CDR1 is MNHNY and CDR2 is SVGAGI in the germline V gene (reference sequence). The J segment lost 4 bases and the V segment lost 8 bases, leaving 6 bases of the junction unmatched. The CDR3 DNA sequence: TGTGCCAGCGGAGCGGGAGGGCCCTCAGATACGCAGTATTTT. Residues: CASGAGGPSDTQYF.

V gene TRBV2 combines with J gene TRBJ1-4, with D hard to call. CDR3 length equals 14 residues. With 0 bases removed from V and 11 bases from J, the gap between germline ends came to 13 bases. Germline V gene sequence: CDR1 SNHLY, CDR2 FYNNEI. The CDR3 loop reads CASSEALRYGKLFF. DNA of the CDR3: TGTGCCAGCAGTGAAGCGCTTCGTTACGGGAAACTGTTTTTT.

The V call is TRBV19, the J call TRBJ1-1, with D perhaps matching TRBD1 (5 bases). Trimming left V 4 bases short and J 2 bases short, with 11 bases between. The CDR3 sequence is 14 residues long. Germline loops: CDR1 LNHDA, CDR2 SQIVND (reference sequence). CDR3 sequence: CASSRGRYNTEAFF. The CDR3 nucleotides are TGTGCCAGTAGTAGGGGCAGGTACAACACTGAAGCTTTCTTT.

The CDR3 DNA is TGCGCCAGCAGCTTGTGGGGGCCATCCAAGGGCACTGAAGCTTTCTTT. Its translation is CASSLWGPSKGTEAFF. The chain carries TRBV5-1 and TRBJ1-1; tentative D call: TRBD1 (6 bases). Germline loops: CDR1 SGHRS, CDR2 YFSETQ. The CDR3 runs to 16 residues. Trimming cost V 1 base and J 4 bases, with 17 bases left between them. Together with reference TRBV5-1 and TRBJ1-1, the CDR3 gives the full variable domain: KAGVTQTPRYLIKTRGQQVTLSCSPISGHRSVSWYQQTPGQGLQFLFEYFSETQRNKGNFPGRFSGRQFSNSRSEMNVSTLELGDSALYLCASSLWGPSKGTEAFFGQGTRLTVV.

V gene TRBV2 combines with J gene TRBJ2-3, with 11 bases aligning to TRBD2. With V trimmed by 10 bases and J by 1 base, 13 bases remained unmatched. Germline V gene data show CDR1 as SNHLY and CDR2 as FYNNEI. The CDR3 totals 17 residues. CDR3: CATRRDTTSGGTDTQYF. CDR3 nucleotides: TGTGCCACTCGTCGAGATACGACTAGCGGGGGCACAGATACGCAGTATTTT.

The chain links TRBV4-3 to TRBJ1-1; D not certain. Germline V gene sequence: CDR1 LGHNA, CDR2 YSLEER. Trimming shortened V by 1 base and J by 1 base, and 7 bases separated the two germline ends. The CDR3 runs to 14 residues. The CDR3 nucleotides read TGCGCCAGCAGCCAAGCCCCAGAGAACACTGAAGCTTTCTTT. This sequence encodes CASSQAPENTEAFF.

V usage is TRBV19 and J usage is TRBJ1-1; weak D call: TRBD1 (5 bases). The germline V gene encodes CDR1 LNHDA and CDR2 SQIVND (reference sequence). CDR3 length equals 13 residues. V was clipped by 6 bases and J by 0 bases, with 8 bases between them. The CDR3 loop is CASRRTLNTEAFF. As DNA, the CDR3 is TGTGCCAGTAGGAGGACATTGAACACTGAAGCTTTCTTT.

There are many counts of this clone. The rearrangement links TRBV2 to TRBJ2-1; D is unresolved. CDR1 and CDR2 (germline): SNHLY, FYNNEI. The CDR3 is made up of 14 amino acids. V was pared by 4 bases and J by 0 bases, with 7 bases between. CDR3 in DNA: TGTGCCAGCAGTGTGGCATACTCCTACAATGAGCAGTTCTTC. Translation gives CASSVAYSYNEQFF.

The chain links TRBV19 to TRBJ1-1; D not certain. This CDR3 has 11 amino acids. Per the germline V gene, CDR1 is LNHDA and CDR2 is SQIVND (reference sequence). The V end lost 5 bases, the J end lost 10 bases, and 11 bases lay between the germline ends. CDR3 in amino acids: CASSGERGAFF. The CDR3 nucleotides read TGTGCCAGTAGTGGTGAGCGGGGAGCTTTCTTT.

The rearrangement links TRBV15 to TRBJ2-5, with 7 bases matching TRBD2. The trim removed 3 bases at V and 0 bases at J, leaving 7 bases unmatched. The CDR3 has 16 residues. Germline loops: CDR1 LNHNV, CDR2 YYDKDF (reference sequence). The CDR3 loop reads CATSRAGTTYQETQYF. The CDR3 region has the DNA TGTGCCACCAGCAGGGCCGGGACTACGTACCAAGAGACCCAGTACTTC.

J is TRBJ2-1 and V is TRBV24-1, with a weak D call TRBD1 (5 bases). CDR3 length: 12 residues. The V and J ends lost 12 bases and 10 bases respectively, with 18 bases between them. Germline values: CDR1 KGHDR, CDR2 SFDVKD. CDR3 bases: TGTGCCCCGACCCATAAGAGGACAGAGCAGTTCTTC. It codes for CAPTHKRTEQFF.

The CDR3 loop reads CASSKDSSNTEAFF. CDR3 DNA: TGCGCCAGCAGTAAGGACAGTTCGAACACTGAAGCTTTCTTT. The rearrangement links TRBV10-1 to TRBJ1-1; maybe TRBD1 (6 bases). The CDR3 is 14 residues long. Germline lookup yields CDR1 WNHNN and CDR2 SYGVQD (reference sequence). V lost 5 bases and J 1 base, leaving 11 bases between the germline ends.

The rearrangement links TRBV27 to TRBJ1-5; D call uncertain. CDR1 is MNHEY and CDR2 is SMNVEV in the germline V gene (reference sequence). V shed 4 bases and J shed 0 bases, with 7 bases lying between them. The CDR3 consists of 14 residues. CDR3: CASSSDNSNQPQHF. CDR3 DNA sequence: TGTGCCAGCAGTTCCGACAATAGCAATCAGCCCCAGCATTTT.

The chain combines TRBV4-1 with TRBJ1-4; 7 bases line up with TRBD1. The CDR3 contains 14 residues. Germline-derived CDR1 and CDR2 are MGHRA and YSYEKL. Trimming cost V 3 bases and J 8 bases; bases outside gene matches: 6. CDR3: CASSHWTGEEKLFF. The CDR3 bases are TGCGCCAGCAGCCATTGGACAGGAGAGGAAAAACTGTTTTTT.

The chain employs TRBV6-6 and TRBJ1-6; D uncertain. CDR1 is MNHNY, CDR2 SVGAGI, per germline (reference sequence). The CDR3 runs 14 residues. Trimming left V 7 bases short and J 8 bases short, with 15 bases between. CDR3 DNA sequence: TGTGCCAGCACCTCCCCGCGGGAGGATTCACCCCTCCACTTT. Translating gives CASTSPREDSPLHF.

The chain couples TRBV5-1 to TRBJ1-5; D is unclear. There are 14 residues in the CDR3. Germline CDR1 is SGHRS and CDR2 is YFSETQ. The ends were cut back, 0 bases at V and 4 bases at J, with 8 bases in the middle. DNA of the CDR3: TGCGCCAGCAGCTTGGCCCCGGGAAATCAGCCCCAGCATTTT. Protein product: CASSLAPGNQPQHF.